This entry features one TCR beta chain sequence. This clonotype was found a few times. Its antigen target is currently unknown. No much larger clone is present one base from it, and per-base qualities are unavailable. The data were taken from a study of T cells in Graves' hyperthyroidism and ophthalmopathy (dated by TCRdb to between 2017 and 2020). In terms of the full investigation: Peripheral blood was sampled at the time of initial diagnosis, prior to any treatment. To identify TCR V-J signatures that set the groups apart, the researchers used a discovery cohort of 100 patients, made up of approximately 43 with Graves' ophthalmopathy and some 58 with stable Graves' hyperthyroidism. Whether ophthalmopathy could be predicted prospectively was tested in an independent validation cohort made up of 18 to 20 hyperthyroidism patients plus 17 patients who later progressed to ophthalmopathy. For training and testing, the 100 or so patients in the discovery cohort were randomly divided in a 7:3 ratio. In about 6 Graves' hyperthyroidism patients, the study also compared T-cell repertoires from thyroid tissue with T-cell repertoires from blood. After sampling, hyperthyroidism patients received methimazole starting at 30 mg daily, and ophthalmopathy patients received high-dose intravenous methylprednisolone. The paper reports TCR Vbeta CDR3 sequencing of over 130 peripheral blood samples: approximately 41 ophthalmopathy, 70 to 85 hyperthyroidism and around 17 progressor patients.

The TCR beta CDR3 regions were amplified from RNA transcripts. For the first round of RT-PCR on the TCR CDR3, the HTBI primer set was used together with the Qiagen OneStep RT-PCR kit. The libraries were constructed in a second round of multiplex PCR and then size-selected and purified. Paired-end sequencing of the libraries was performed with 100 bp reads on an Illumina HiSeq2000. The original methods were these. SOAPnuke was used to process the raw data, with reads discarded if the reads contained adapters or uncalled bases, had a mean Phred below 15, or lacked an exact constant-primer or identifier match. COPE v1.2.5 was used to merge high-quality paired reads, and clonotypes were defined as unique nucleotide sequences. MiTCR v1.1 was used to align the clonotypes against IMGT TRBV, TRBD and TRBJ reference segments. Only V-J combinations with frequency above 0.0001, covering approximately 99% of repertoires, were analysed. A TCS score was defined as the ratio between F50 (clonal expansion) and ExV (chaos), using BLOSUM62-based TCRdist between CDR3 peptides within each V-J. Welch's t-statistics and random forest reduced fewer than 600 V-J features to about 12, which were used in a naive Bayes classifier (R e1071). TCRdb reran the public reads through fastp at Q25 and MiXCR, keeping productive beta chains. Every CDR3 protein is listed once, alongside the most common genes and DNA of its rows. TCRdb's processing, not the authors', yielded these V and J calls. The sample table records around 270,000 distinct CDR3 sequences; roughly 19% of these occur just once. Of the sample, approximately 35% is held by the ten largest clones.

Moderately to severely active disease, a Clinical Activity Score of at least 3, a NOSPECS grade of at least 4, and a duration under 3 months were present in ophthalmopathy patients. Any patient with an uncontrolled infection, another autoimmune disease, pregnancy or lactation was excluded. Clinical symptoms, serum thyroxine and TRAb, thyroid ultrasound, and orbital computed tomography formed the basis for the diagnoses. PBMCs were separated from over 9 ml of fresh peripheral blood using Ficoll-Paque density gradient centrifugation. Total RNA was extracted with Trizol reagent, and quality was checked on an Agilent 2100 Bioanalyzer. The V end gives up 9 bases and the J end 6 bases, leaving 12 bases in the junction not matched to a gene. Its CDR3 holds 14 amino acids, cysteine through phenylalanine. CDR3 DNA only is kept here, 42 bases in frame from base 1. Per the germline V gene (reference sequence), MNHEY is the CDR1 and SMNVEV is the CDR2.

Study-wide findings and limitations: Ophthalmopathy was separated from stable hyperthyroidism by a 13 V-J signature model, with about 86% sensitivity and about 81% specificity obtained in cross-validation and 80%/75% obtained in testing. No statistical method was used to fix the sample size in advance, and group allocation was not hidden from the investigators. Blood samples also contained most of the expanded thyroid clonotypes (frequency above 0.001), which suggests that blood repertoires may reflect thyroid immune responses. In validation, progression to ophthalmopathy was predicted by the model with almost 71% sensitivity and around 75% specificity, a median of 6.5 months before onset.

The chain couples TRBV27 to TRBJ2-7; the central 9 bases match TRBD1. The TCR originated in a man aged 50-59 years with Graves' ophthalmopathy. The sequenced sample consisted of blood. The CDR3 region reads CASYDRDRVGEQYF. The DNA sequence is TGTGCCAGTTACGACCGGGACAGGGTCGGCGAGCAGTACTTC.